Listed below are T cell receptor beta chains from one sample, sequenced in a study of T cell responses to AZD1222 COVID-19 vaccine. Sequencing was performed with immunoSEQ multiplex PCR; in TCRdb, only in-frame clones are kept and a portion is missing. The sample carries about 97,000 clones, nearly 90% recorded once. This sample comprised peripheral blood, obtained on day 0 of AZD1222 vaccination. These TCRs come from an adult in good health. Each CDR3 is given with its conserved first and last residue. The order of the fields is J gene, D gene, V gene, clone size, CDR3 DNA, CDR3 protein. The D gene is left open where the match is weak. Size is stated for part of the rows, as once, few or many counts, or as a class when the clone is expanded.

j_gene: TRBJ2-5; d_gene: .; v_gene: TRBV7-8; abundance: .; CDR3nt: TGTGCCAGCACCATTCCCGTGGGGGAGACCCAGTACTTC; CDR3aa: CASTIPVGETQYF
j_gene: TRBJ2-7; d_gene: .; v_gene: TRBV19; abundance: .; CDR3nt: TGTGCCAGTAGTATAGGGAGGAGCGGAGCCTACGAGCAGTACTTC; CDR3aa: CASSIGRSGAYEQYF
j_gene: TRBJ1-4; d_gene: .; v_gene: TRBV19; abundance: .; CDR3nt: TGTGCCAGTAGTATGGGACGGATTAATGAAAAACTGTTTTTT; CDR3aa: CASSMGRINEKLFF
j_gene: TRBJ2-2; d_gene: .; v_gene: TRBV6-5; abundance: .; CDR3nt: TGTGCCAGCATGCGGGACGGGAACACCGGGGAGCTGTTTTTT; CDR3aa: CASMRDGNTGELFF
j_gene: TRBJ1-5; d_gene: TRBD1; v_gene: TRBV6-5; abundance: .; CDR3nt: TGTGCCAGCAGACGGGACAGGGATCAGCCCCAGCATTTT; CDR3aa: CASRRDRDQPQHF
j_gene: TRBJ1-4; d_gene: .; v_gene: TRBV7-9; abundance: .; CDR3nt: TGTGCCAGCACTGGGGGGAGGACTAATGAAAAACTGTTTTTT; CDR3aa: CASTGGRTNEKLFF
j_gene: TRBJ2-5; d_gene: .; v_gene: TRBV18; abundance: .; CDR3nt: TGTGCCAGCTCACCCAGGACAGTCCAAGAGACCCAGTACTTC; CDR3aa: CASSPRTVQETQYF
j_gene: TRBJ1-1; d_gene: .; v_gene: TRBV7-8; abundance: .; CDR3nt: TGTGCCAGCAGCTACCCGGGGCAATTTATGAACACTGAAGCTTTCTTT; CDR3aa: CASSYPGQFMNTEAFF
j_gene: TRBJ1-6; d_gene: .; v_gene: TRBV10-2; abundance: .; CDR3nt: TGCGCCAGCAGTCAACAGGAATATTCACCCCTCCACTTT; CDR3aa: CASSQQEYSPLHF
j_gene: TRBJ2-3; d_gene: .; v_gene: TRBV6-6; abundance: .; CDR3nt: TGTGCCAGCAGTCCAGGGGCAGATACGCAGTATTTT; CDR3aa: CASSPGADTQYF
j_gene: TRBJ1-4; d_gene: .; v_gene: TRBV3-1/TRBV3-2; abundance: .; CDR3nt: TGTGCCAGCAGCCATTGGAGTCGGGGAGAAAAACTGTTTTTT; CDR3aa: CASSHWSRGEKLFF
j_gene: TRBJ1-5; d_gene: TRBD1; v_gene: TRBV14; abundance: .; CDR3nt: TGTGCCAGCAGCCAAAAAGACAGGGGTGGACAGCCCCAGCATTTT; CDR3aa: CASSQKDRGGQPQHF
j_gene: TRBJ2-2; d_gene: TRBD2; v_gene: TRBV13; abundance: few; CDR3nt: TGTGCCAGCAGTTCGAGACTAGCGGGGACCGGGGGCGGGGAGCTGTTTTTT; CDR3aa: CASSSRLAGTGGGELFF
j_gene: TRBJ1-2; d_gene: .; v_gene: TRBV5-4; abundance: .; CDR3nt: TGTGCCAGCAGCTTGGCCCCCAGGTCAAACTATGGCTACACCTTC; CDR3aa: CASSLAPRSNYGYTF
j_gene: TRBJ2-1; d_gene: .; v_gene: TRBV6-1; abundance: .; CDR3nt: TGTGCCAGCAGTGAAGCGGGACCCCTGGATAGGTTCTTC; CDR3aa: CASSEAGPLDRFF
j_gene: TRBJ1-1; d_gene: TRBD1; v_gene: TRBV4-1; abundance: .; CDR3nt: TGCGCCAGCAGCCGAACAGGGGTCACTGAAGCTTTCTTT; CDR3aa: CASSRTGVTEAFF
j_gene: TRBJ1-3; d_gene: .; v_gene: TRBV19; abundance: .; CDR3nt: TGTGCCAGTAGTATAGATGAACGGAGCTCTGGAAACACCATATATTTT; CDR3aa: CASSIDERSSGNTIYF
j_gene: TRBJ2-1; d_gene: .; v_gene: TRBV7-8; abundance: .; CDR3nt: TGTGCCAGCAGCTTCGGTAACTCATACAATGAGCAGTTCTTC; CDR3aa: CASSFGNSYNEQFF
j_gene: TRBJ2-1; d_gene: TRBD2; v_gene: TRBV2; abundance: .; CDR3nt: TGTGCCAGCAGTGCCGTTGCGTCTAGCGGGGGCCTACCAAGTAATGAGCAGTTCTTC; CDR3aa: CASSAVASSGGLPSNEQFF
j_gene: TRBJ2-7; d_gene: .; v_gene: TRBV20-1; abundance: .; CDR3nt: TGCAGTGCTAGTCTAGCTGCTGGGTCCTACGAGCAGTACTTC; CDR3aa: CSASLAAGSYEQYF
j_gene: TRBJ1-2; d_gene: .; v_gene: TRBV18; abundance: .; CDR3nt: TGTGCCAGCTCACCACCGCACGGGACGCTGGCCTCTGGCTACACCTTC; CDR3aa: CASSPPHGTLASGYTF
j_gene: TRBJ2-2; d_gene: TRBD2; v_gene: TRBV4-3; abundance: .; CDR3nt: TGCGCCAGCAGCCAGGGCCTAGCGGGGGGGAACACCGGGGAGCTGTTTTTT; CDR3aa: CASSQGLAGGNTGELFF
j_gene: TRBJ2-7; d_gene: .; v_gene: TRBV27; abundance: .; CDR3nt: TGTGCCAGCAGTTGGGCAGGGCCCTACGAGCAGTACTTC; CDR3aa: CASSWAGPYEQYF
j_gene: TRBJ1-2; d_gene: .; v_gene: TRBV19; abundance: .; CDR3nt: TGTGCCAGTAGTCAGCAGGCTTTATATGGCTACACCTTC; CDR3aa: CASSQQALYGYTF
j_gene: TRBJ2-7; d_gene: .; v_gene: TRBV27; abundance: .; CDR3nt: TGTGCCAGCATGGTCCTCGCAGGGAAGGCCGAGCAGTACTTC; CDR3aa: CASMVLAGKAEQYF
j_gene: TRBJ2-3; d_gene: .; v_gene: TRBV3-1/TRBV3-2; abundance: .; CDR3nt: TGTGCCAGCAGCCAAGGGCAGCAAACAGATACGCAGTATTTT; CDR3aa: CASSQGQQTDTQYF
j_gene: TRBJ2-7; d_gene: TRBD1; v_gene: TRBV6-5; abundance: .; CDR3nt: TGTGCCGCCTGGGACAGAATGAGCTCCTACGAGCAGTACTTC; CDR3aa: CAAWDRMSSYEQYF
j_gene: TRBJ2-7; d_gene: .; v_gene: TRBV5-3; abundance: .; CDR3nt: TGTGCCAGAAGCAGTCGGGGGCCCTACGAGCAGTACTTC; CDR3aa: CARSSRGPYEQYF
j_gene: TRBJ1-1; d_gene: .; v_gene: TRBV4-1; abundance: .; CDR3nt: TGCGCCAGCAGCCAAGTTTCTGGAGAGAACACTGAAGCTTTCTTT; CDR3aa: CASSQVSGENTEAFF
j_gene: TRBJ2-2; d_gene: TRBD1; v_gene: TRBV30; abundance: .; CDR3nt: TGTGCCTGGGACGGACAGGGAGTCACCGGGGAGCTGTTTTTT; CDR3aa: CAWDGQGVTGELFF
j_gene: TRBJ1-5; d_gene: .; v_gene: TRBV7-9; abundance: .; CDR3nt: TGTGCCAGCAGCTCTCCTGATAGCAATCAGCCCCAGCATTTT; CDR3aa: CASSSPDSNQPQHF
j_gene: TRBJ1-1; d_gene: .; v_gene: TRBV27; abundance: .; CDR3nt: TGTGCCAGCAGTTCGACGCCCTGGAACACTGAAGCTTTCTTT; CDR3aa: CASSSTPWNTEAFF
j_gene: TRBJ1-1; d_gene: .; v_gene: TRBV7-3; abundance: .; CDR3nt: TGTGCCAGCAGCTTAACGGGACCGGGGGCGAAGGGGACTGAAGCTTTCTTT; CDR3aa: CASSLTGPGAKGTEAFF
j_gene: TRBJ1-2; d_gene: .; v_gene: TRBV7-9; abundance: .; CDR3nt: TGTGCCAGCACACCTGACAGCGACAGTAACTATGGCTACACCTTC; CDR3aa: CASTPDSDSNYGYTF
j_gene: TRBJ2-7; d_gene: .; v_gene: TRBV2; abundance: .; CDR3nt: TGTGCCAGCAGTGAGCAGGGCTGGTCCTACGAGCAGTACTTC; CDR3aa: CASSEQGWSYEQYF
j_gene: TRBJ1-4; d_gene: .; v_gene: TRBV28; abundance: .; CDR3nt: TGTGCCAGCAGTTTAAAGGAAAAACTGTTTTTT; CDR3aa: CASSLKEKLFF
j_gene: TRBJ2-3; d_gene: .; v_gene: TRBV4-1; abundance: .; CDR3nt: TGCGCCAGCAAGGATCCAACGCGTCTGGATATTACGCAGTATTTT; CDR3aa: CASKDPTRLDITQYF